A selection of T cell receptor beta chains follows, all from one sample in a study of human T cells and chemical hapten exposure. MiXCR was run by TCRdb on the RACE reads, yielding one entry per CDR3 protein. This table holds tens of thousands of distinct CDR3 sequences, about 6.3% found once. The specimen comprised whole blood, sampled in connection with sensitization to the hapten diphenylcyclopropenone (DPC). These receptors were taken from a woman aged 30 to 39 with alopecia areata. Some clones in this sample may be carry-over from other donors' samples. The CDR3 runs from the conserved cysteine through the conserved F or W. A D gene is named only where the DNA matches it firmly. Rows give clone size only sometimes, using once, few, many, or a class for an expanded clone.

clone size,V gene,J gene,CDR3 length,D gene,CDR3 DNA,CDR3 protein
few,TRBV12-3/TRBV12-4,TRBJ2-7,14,TRBD1,TGTGCCAGCAGTCAATGGACAGGACCCTACGAGCAGTACTTC,CASSQWTGPYEQYF
-,TRBV12-3/TRBV12-4,TRBJ1-4,15,TRBD1,TGTGCCAGCAGCTTAAGGGGGACAGCTAATGAAAAACTGTTTTTT,CASSLRGTANEKLFF
many,TRBV29-1,TRBJ1-1,13,TRBD1,TGCAGCGTTGATACCGGCAGGGGGTTTGAAGCTTTCTTT,CSVDTGRGFEAFF
-,TRBV6-5,TRBJ2-7,16,-,TGTGCCAGCAGTTACTCGGTGGTTGTGGGGGCTGGCGAGCAGTACTTC,CASSYSVVVGAGEQYF
-,TRBV12-2,TRBJ1-6,15,-,TGTGCAAGTCGCATTCAGGGATATGATAATTCACCCCTCCACTTT,CASRIQGYDNSPLHF
-,TRBV2,TRBJ2-4,14,-,TGTGCCAGCAGTGAATGGTATGCCAAAAACATTCAGTACTTC,CASSEWYAKNIQYF
-,TRBV30,TRBJ1-1,11,-,TGTGCCTTCATCATGAACACTGAAGCTTTCTTT,CAFIMNTEAFF
many,TRBV12-5,TRBJ1-1,15,TRBD1,TGTGCTAGTGGTTGGGGACAGGGGGCGGTAACTGAAGCTTTCTTT,CASGWGQGAVTEAFF
-,TRBV7-8,TRBJ2-1,17,-,TGTGCCAGCAGCTTAGTGTCTCTAGGCCGGGGAGGCAATGAGCAGTTCTTC,CASSLVSLGRGGNEQFF
many,TRBV20-1,TRBJ2-3,16,-,TGCAGTGCTAGAGATGGTTCCAGGGAGGCGACAGATACGCAGTATTTT,CSARDGSREATDTQYF
many,TRBV12-3/TRBV12-4,TRBJ2-1,13,-,TGTGCCAGCAGTCCCGGGGGGCAGGATGAGCAGTTCTTC,CASSPGGQDEQFF
few,TRBV5-5,TRBJ2-7,12,-,TGTGCCAGCAGCTTGGAGGCCGTGACACAATCATTC,CASSLEAVTQSF
-,TRBV11-2,TRBJ1-4,17,-,TGTGCCAGCAGCTTAGATTTCGGCTCCGGACTCAATGAAAAACTGTTTTTT,CASSLDFGSGLNEKLFF
many,TRBV20-1,TRBJ1-1,13,-,TGCAGTGCTAGCCTCACAGGGTTAACTGAAGCTTTCTTT,CSASLTGLTEAFF
many,TRBV10-3,TRBJ1-1,13,TRBD1,TGTGCCATCAGAGCAGGGGGTGGTAAGGAAGCTTTCTTT,CAIRAGGGKEAFF
-,TRBV24-1,TRBJ2-2,16,-,TGTGCCACCAGTGAGAACCAGGGAACAAACACCGGGGAGCTGTTTTTT,CATSENQGTNTGELFF
-,TRBV12-3/TRBV12-4,TRBJ1-5,14,-,TGTGCCAGCAGTTTTCTGGATAGCAATCGGCCCCAGCATTTT,CASSFLDSNRPQHF
once,TRBV2,TRBJ2-7,17,-,TGTGCCAGCAGTGAGGGTATTCGGGGCCAAAAACCCTACGAGCAGTACTTC,CASSEGIRGQKPYEQYF
many,TRBV12-3/TRBV12-4,TRBJ1-6,16,-,TGTGCCAGCAGTTTACGGCCGCCGGGACGGAGTTCACCCCTCCACTTT,CASSLRPPGRSSPLHF
-,TRBV5-4,TRBJ2-3,15,TRBD2,TGTGCCAGCAGCATAGCGGGGGCGGGCACAGATACGCAGTATTTT,CASSIAGAGTDTQYF
many,TRBV7-2,TRBJ1-1,16,TRBD1,TGTGCCAGCAGCTTACAGACAGGGCTGGTGAACACTGAAGCTTTCTTT,CASSLQTGLVNTEAFF
many,TRBV12-3/TRBV12-4,TRBJ1-6,13,-,TGTGCCAGCAAAAGCTCCTATAATTCACCCCTCCACTTT,CASKSSYNSPLHF
many,TRBV6-1,TRBJ1-5,15,TRBD1,TGTGCCAGCAGTGAAGCGCAAGGGGGCGGTCAGCCCCAGCATTTT,CASSEAQGGGQPQHF
many,TRBV2,TRBJ2-2,16,-,TGTGCCAGCAGGCAAACAGGGTTCGCGAACACCGGGGAGCTGTTTTTT,CASRQTGFANTGELFF
-,TRBV5-1,TRBJ2-5,17,-,TGCGCCAGCAGCTTGGCCGGGGGTGGAGGGGGTCAAGAGACCCAGTACTTC,CASSLAGGGGGQETQYF
many,TRBV12-3/TRBV12-4,TRBJ1-4,16,-,TGTGCCAGCAGTTTATTGTTAGGGGCAACTAATGAAAAACTGTTTTTT,CASSLLLGATNEKLFF
few,TRBV7-2,TRBJ2-3,16,-,TGTGCCAGCAGCGCCTGGGGGGGGGGCCCCCCAGATACGCAGTATTTT,CASSAWGGGPPDTQYF
many,TRBV12-3/TRBV12-4,TRBJ2-1,14,-,TGTGCCAGCAGTTTCCCGAGACTAGACAATGAGCAGTTCTTC,CASSFPRLDNEQFF
medium-sized,TRBV7-2,TRBJ2-3,15,TRBD2,TGTGCCAGCAGCTTAGGCCGGGGGGGCACAGATACGCAGTATTTT,CASSLGRGGTDTQYF
many,TRBV20-1,TRBJ2-1,11,-,TGCAGTGCTGGTGTAGTAGGTCACCCGTTCTTC,CSAGVVGHPFF
many,TRBV4-1,TRBJ2-3,16,-,TGCGCCAGCAGCCAAGGGACACAGGTACTCACAGATACGCAGTATTTT,CASSQGTQVLTDTQYF
many,TRBV6-5,TRBJ2-3,16,TRBD1,TGTGCCAGCAGTTACGGGGGACAGGGGGGCACAGATACGCAGTATTTT,CASSYGGQGGTDTQYF
many,TRBV13,TRBJ1-2,15,TRBD1,TGTGCCAGCAGCACAACACACGGGACAGACTATGGCTACACCTTC,CASSTTHGTDYGYTF
-,TRBV6-2/TRBV6-3,TRBJ1-5,20,-,TGTGCCAGCAGTTACTCATTATCAGTAACAGGGAGTTTGGACAATCAGCCCCAGCATTTT,CASSYSLSVTGSLDNQPQHF
few,TRBV3-1,TRBJ2-6,21,TRBD2,TGTGCCAGCAGCCAAGGCCTCGGAGTAGCGGGGGGGCCTTTAGGGGCCAACGTCCTGACTTTC,CASSQGLGVAGGPLGANVLTF
many,TRBV25-1,TRBJ2-4,11,-,TGTGCCAGCAGTGAAAGGGGCATATGGTACTTC,CASSERGIWYF